What follows are 17 T cell receptor beta chains derived from one specimen sequenced in a study of cytomegalovirus exposure and HLA in healthy donors. PCR used 60 Vbeta primers and 13 Jbeta primers. Some clones are missing from TCRdb's copy, which holds only in-frame ones; the method was immunoSEQ multiplex PCR. The sample consists of 110,000 or so clones, 76% of them appearing once. The sequenced sample was PBMCs. These receptor sequences come from a woman aged 50 to 60 in good health and CMV-seropositive.

The chain recombines TRBV7-7 with TRBJ2-2, with a tentative D call TRBD2 (5 bases). This CDR3 region has 13 residues. Germline assignment: CDR1 SSHAT and CDR2 FNYEAQ (reference sequence). V dropped 4 bases and J dropped 5 bases, with 8 bases sitting between them. CDR3 loop: CASSYRGTGELFF. DNA for the CDR3: TGTGCCAGCAGCTACAGAGGGACCGGGGAGCTGTTTTTT.

The V call is TRBV7-9, the J call TRBJ2-5; the match to TRBD2 covers 8 bases. The junction had 6 bases not matched to a gene; V was cut back by 2 bases and J by 4 bases. Germline V gene data show CDR1 as SEHNR and CDR2 as FQNEAQ (reference sequence). The CDR3 has 15 amino acids. The CDR3 coding sequence is TGTGCCAGCAGCTTAATGTGGCGGGGGGCAGAGACCCAGTACTTC. Amino acid sequence: CASSLMWRGAETQYF.

The V gene is TRBV2, the J gene TRBJ2-3; no clear D. Per the germline V gene, CDR1 is SNHLY and CDR2 is FYNNEI. With 5 bases removed from V and 0 bases from J, the gap between germline ends came to 9 bases. The CDR3 length is 14 residues. CDR3 in DNA: TGTGCCAGCAGTCCTATCGGGAGCACAGATACGCAGTATTTT. This encodes CASSPIGSTDTQYF.

The CDR3 loop is CASSVVASADQETQYF. CDR3 in DNA: TGTGCCAGCAGCGTAGTGGCTAGCGCGGACCAAGAGACCCAGTACTTC. The V call is TRBV9, the J call TRBJ2-5, with D possibly TRBD2 on 6 matching bases. The CDR3 runs to 16 residues. Germline CDR1 and CDR2: SGDLS and YYNGEE. Between the trimmed V and J ends, which lost 0 bases and 0 bases, there was a span of 12 bases.

The chain carries TRBV4-3 and TRBJ1-2; D is perhaps TRBD1 (5 bases). The CDR3 has 15 amino acids. V gave up 0 bases and J gave up 3 bases, with 11 bases separating them. Germline V lookup: CDR1 LGHNA, CDR2 YSLEER. The CDR3 loop is CASSQDWGGDYGYTF. The CDR3 nucleotides read TGCGCCAGCAGCCAAGATTGGGGGGGGGACTATGGCTACACCTTC.

CDR3 DNA sequence: TGTGCCAGCAGCTTCCGAGGGAACACCGGGGAGCTGTTTTTT. Translation: CASSFRGNTGELFF. This chain connects TRBV7-9 to TRBJ2-2; D uncertain. The V gene lost 3 bases and the J gene lost 1 base, with 6 bases spanning the gap. The CDR3 runs 14 residues. The germline CDR1 and CDR2 sequences are SEHNR and FQNEAQ (reference sequence).

The chain joins TRBV29-1 to TRBJ2-1, with D maybe TRBD1 (6 bases). There are 10 residues in the CDR3. Germline V gives CDR1 SQVTM, CDR2 ANQGSEA. The V gene lost 3 bases and the J gene lost 10 bases, with 7 bases spanning the gap. The CDR3 loop reads CSVDDREQFF. The DNA for the CDR3 is TGCAGCGTTGATGACAGGGAGCAGTTCTTC.

The chain employs TRBV6-1 and TRBJ1-1; 8 positions agree with TRBD1. The CDR3 is 14 residues long. V was clipped by 5 bases and J by 1 base; unmatched bases: 3. Per the germline V gene, CDR1 is MNHNS and CDR2 is SASEGT. CDR3: CASSRGQENTEAFF. The DNA for the CDR3 is TGTGCCAGCAGTCGGGGACAGGAGAACACTGAAGCTTTCTTT.

The V call is TRBV11-3, the J call TRBJ1-1; the match to TRBD1 covers 8 bases. The germline V gene has CDR1 SGHNT and CDR2 YENEEA. CDR3 length: 14 residues. The V gene end was trimmed by 3 bases and the J gene end by 3 bases; junction bases not matched to a gene: 3. CDR3 protein: CASSFRGPDTEAFF. CDR3 nucleotides: TGTGCCAGCAGCTTCAGGGGGCCGGACACTGAAGCTTTCTTT. Looking up the rest from reference TRBV11-3 and TRBJ1-1 gives the full variable domain: EAGVVQSPRYKIIEKKQPVAFWCNPISGHNTLYWYLQNLGQGPELLIRYENEEAVDDSQLPKDRFSAERLKGVDSTLKIQPAELGDSAVYLCASSFRGPDTEAFFGQGTRLTVV.

This chain links TRBV10-3 with TRBJ2-3, with 12 bases that match TRBD1. Unmatched junction bases numbered 15, after V lost 6 bases and J lost 2 bases. CDR1 and CDR2 from the germline V gene are ENHRY and SYGVKD. CDR3 length equals 19 residues. CDR3 sequence reads: CAIRGQGAQGLGDTDTQYF. The CDR3 DNA reads TGTGCCATCAGGGGACAGGGGGCGCAGGGGTTAGGGGACACAGATACGCAGTATTTT.

Comments on this clone: An end of the junction differs from the germline gene, which may be a read error. This specimen includes other DNA sequences encoding the same CDR3. This chain links TRBV7-7 with TRBJ2-2; maybe TRBD2 (5 bases). The CDR3 runs 13 residues. Germline CDR1 reads SSHAT; CDR2 reads FNYEAQ (reference sequence). CDR3 sequence reads: CASSLGGTGELFF. DNA for the CDR3: TGTGCTAGCAGCTTAGGCGGGACCGGGGAGCTGTTTTTT.

The chain combines TRBV6-5 with TRBJ2-1, with 11 bases that match TRBD1. The CDR3 totals 16 residues. The junction had 5 bases not matched to a gene; V was cut back by 2 bases and J by 5 bases. Germline CDR1 MNHEY, CDR2 SVGAGI. CDR3 region: CASSYLQGQGDNEQFF. In DNA form, the CDR3 reads TGTGCCAGCAGTTACCTACAGGGACAGGGGGACAATGAGCAGTTCTTC.

The chain links TRBV2 to TRBJ2-2; 9 nucleotides align to TRBD1. Per the germline V gene, CDR1 is SNHLY and CDR2 is FYNNEI. This CDR3 contains 15 residues. V was clipped by 5 bases and J by 0 bases; unmatched bases: 1. The CDR3 nucleotides are TGTGCCAGCAGTAGACAGGGGGCGAACACCGGGGAGCTGTTTTTT. Translating it yields CASSRQGANTGELFF.

The chain recombines TRBV4-1 with TRBJ2-7, with D possibly matching TRBD2 (7 bases). Germline CDR1 and CDR2: MGHRA and YSYEKL. V was cut by 5 bases and J by 1 base, with 15 bases left in between. The CDR3 loop spans 15 amino acids. Here the CDR3 reads CASSTGGTLSYEQYF. The CDR3 DNA follows: TGCGCCAGCAGCACCGGGGGGACATTATCCTACGAGCAGTACTTC.

This clone turned up a few times. V gene TRBV6-5 combines with J gene TRBJ2-2; 9 bases match TRBD2. The junction had 6 bases not matched to a gene; V was cut back by 7 bases and J by 6 bases. Looked up from germline, CDR1 is MNHEY and CDR2 is SVGAGI. The CDR3 spans 14 residues. The CDR3 DNA reads as TGTGCCAGCAAGAGGGGACTAGCCCCCGGGGAGCTGTTTTTT. It encodes CASKRGLAPGELFF.

This clone was observed a few times. The chain uses TRBV29-1 and TRBJ2-7; a weak D match, TRBD1 (5 bases). This CDR3 has 12 residues. The germline V gene has CDR1 SQVTM and CDR2 ANQGSEA. V shed 5 bases and J shed 0 bases, with 8 bases lying between them. CDR3 sequence reads: CSVLTASYEQYF. CDR3 bases: TGCAGCGTTCTGACAGCCTCCTACGAGCAGTACTTC.

The chain links TRBV7-2 to TRBJ2-1; 11 nucleotides line up with TRBD2. The CDR3 sequence is 15 residues long. Germline CDR1 and CDR2: SGHTA and FQGNSA. J gave up 6 bases and V 5 bases, and 6 bases lay outside the gene matches. In DNA, the CDR3 is TGTGCCAGCAGCCCGCTAGCGGGGGGTTCCAATGAGCAGTTCTTC. Translated: CASSPLAGGSNEQFF. The full variable domain, with the rest looked up from reference TRBV7-2 and TRBJ2-1, is GAGVSQSPSNKVTEKGKDVELRCDPISGHTALYWYRQSLGQGLEFLIYFQGNSAPDKSGLPSDRFSAERTGGSVSTLTIQRTQQEDSAVYLCASSPLAGGSNEQFFGPGTRLTVL.